This T cell receptor (beta chain) originates from a study of T cell repertoires in cytomegalovirus infection (dated by TCRdb to between 2018 and 2021). In the study overall: Peptide stimulations targeted recently identified HLA-C-restricted CMV epitopes, whose presentation resists viral immunomodulation, together with well-studied HLA-B-restricted epitopes. Donor HLA type was relevant to the analysis, as public TCR beta signatures indicated carriage of CMV infection together with the matching HLA type.

In the germline V gene, CDR1 corresponds to SGHTA and CDR2 to FQGTGA. The CDR3 numbers 13 residues from cysteine through phenylalanine. This entry keeps only the CDR3 DNA: 39 bases, framed from base 1. Clipping removes 5 bases from V and 14 bases from J, with 10 as the unmatched junction base count. Per the publication, the treatment or condition label means: in vitro stimulation with specific CMV peptide epitopes to enrich CMV-specific T cells. Study-wide conclusions, independent of this receptor: The ex vivo response was dominated by HLA-C-restricted CMV-specific TCR beta clonotypes, which also provided the single most frequent clonotype in two of eight donors. In both this cohort and an independent cohort of over 350 donors, the cumulative frequency of public TCR beta family members distinguished carriers of CMV infection plus the relevant HLA type.

Only a few counts were recorded for this clonotype. Its antigen has not been determined. One base away there is no much larger clone; base qualities are not given. Sequencing used an Illumina HiSeq 1500. The public reads were reanalyzed by TCRdb: fastp trimming at Q25, MiXCR alignment, in-frame beta chains only. Rows are unified per CDR3 protein, each entry keeping the most common DNA and genes. A total of roughly 800,000 distinct CDR3 sequences appear in this sample, almost 30% of them only once. Less than 15% of the sample is held by the ten biggest clonotypes. This chain joins TRBV7-3 to TRBJ2-1; 9 central nucleotides agree with TRBD1. Specimen: cultured CD8+ T cells from PBMCs, collected from culture after CMV antigen stimulation. The TCR originated in a human donor in good health (CMV status not recorded). Some clones in this sample may be carry-over from other donors' samples. CDR3 protein: CASSPTGTGYEFF. The nucleotides are TGTGCCAGCAGCCCGACGGGGACAGGGTATGAGTTCTTC.